Following are 21 T cell receptor beta chains from one sample sequenced in a study of glioma-infiltrating T cells after dendritic cell vaccination (dated by TCRdb to about 2016). The time point label corresponds to: after dendritic cell vaccination, including at tumor progression/relapse. Receptor amplification or capture employed the immunoSEQ multiplex PCR assay. TCRdb stores this immuneACCESS table with in-frame sequences only. Part of the clones is absent; in the studies checked, under half of the shortfall reflects unresolved V genes, and no reason is known for the rest. This sample gives 75,000 to 95,000 clones in total; roughly four fifths of them show up just once. The top ten hold less than 2.5% of the sample. The specimen comprised blood, sampled after dendritic cell vaccination. The receptors here all came from a human donor with glioblastoma.

The CDR3 here is CASSLSLGGNEQFF. The CDR3 DNA sequence: TGCGCCAGCAGCTTGTCGCTCGGAGGCAATGAGCAGTTCTTC. The V gene is TRBV5-1, the J gene TRBJ2-1; D might be TRBD2 (5 bases). CDR1 SGHRS and CDR2 YFSETQ come from the germline V gene. V lost 1 base and J lost 6, with 11 bases in between. The CDR3 totals 14 residues.

The V and J genes are TRBV19 and TRBJ1-2; 9 bases map to TRBD1. J lost 8 bases, V lost 0 bases, and 4 bases had no gene match. Germline CDR1 LNHDA, CDR2 SQIVND (reference sequence). This CDR3 is 14 amino acids long. The CDR3 loop reads CASSIERTGVGYTF. The CDR3 nucleotides read TGTGCCAGTAGTATAGAGCGGACAGGGGTCGGCTACACCTTC.

The genes are TRBV20-1 and TRBJ1-1; a weak D match, TRBD1 (6 bases). Trimming pared 6 bases from V and 4 bases from J, leaving 9 bases between. Germline CDR1 is DFQATT and CDR2 is SNEGSKA (reference sequence). This CDR3 has 11 residues. The CDR3 DNA sequence: TGCAGTGCCATCAGGGGCACTGAAGCTTTCTTT. Translating gives CSAIRGTEAFF.

This clone was seen just once. This sequence joins TRBV6-6 and TRBJ2-1; the D gene is possibly TRBD1 (6 bases). This CDR3 is built from 15 residues. V was clipped by 6 bases and J by 3 bases, with 15 bases between them. CDR1 and CDR2 (germline): MNHNY, SVGAGI (reference sequence). The CDR3 DNA reads as TGTGCCAGCAGCAGCGGACAGTTATTCTACAATGAGCAGTTCTTC. This translates into CASSSGQLFYNEQFF.

This sequence joins TRBV5-4 and TRBJ1-5; D is ambiguous. V lost 3 bases, J lost 10 bases, and 14 bases lay in between. The CDR3 has 13 residues. CDR1 and CDR2 (germline): SGHNT, YYREEE (reference sequence). The CDR3 reads CASSYQARQPQHF. DNA for the CDR3: TGTGCCAGCAGCTACCAGGCTCGTCAACCCCAGCATTTT. The full variable domain, rest sourced from reference TRBV5-4 and TRBJ1-5, is ETGVTQSPTHLIKTRGQQVTLRCSSQSGHNTVSWYQQALGQGPQFIFQYYREEENGRGNFPPRFSGLQFPNYSSELNVNALELDDSALYLCASSYQARQPQHFGDGTRLSIL.

The chain recombines TRBV5-1 with TRBJ2-7, with D perhaps matching TRBD1 (6 bases). CDR3 length equals 15 residues. CDR1 and CDR2 (germline): SGHRS, YFSETQ. The ends were cut back, 2 bases at V and 2 bases at J, with 14 bases in the middle. The CDR3 bases are TGCGCCAGCAGCTTCACGACAGGAACAACCTACGAGCAGTACTTC. This encodes CASSFTTGTTYEQYF.

The gene calls are TRBV6-1 and TRBJ2-1, with 9 bases fitting TRBD1. CDR1 is MNHNS, CDR2 SASEGT, per germline. The CDR3 runs 15 residues. V lost 6 bases to trimming and J lost 5 bases; unmatched junction nucleotides: 8. The CDR3 loop is CASSRDRGWNNEQFF. As DNA, the CDR3 is TGTGCCAGCAGCAGAGACAGGGGGTGGAACAATGAGCAGTTCTTC.

The chain recombines TRBV10-3 with TRBJ1-4; D gene uncertain. The CDR3 runs 14 residues. V lost 6 bases and J 0 bases, leaving 8 bases between the germline ends. Germline assignment: CDR1 ENHRY and CDR2 SYGVKD. The CDR3 DNA sequence: TGTGCCATCAGCGACGGGACAACTAATGAAAAACTGTTTTTT. Translated, it gives CAISDGTTNEKLFF.

The chain couples TRBV7-2 to TRBJ1-1, with D tentatively TRBD1 (5 bases). Germline-derived CDR1 and CDR2 are SGHTA and FQGNSA. V was cut by 3 bases and J by 1 base, with 6 bases left in between. This CDR3 has 13 amino acids. The CDR3 nucleotides read TGTGCCAGCAGCTTTACAGGGAACACTGAAGCTTTCTTT. Translated, it gives CASSFTGNTEAFF.

This clone occurred once. V is TRBV27 and J is TRBJ1-2; TRBD1 matches at 8 bases. CDR3 length: 15 amino acids. V gave up 1 base and J gave up 8 bases; unmatched junction bases: 9. Germline CDR1 and CDR2: MNHEY and SMNVEV (reference sequence). CDR3: CASSLWHRGSEGYTF. CDR3 DNA sequence: TGTGCCAGCAGTTTATGGCACAGGGGGTCAGAAGGCTACACCTTC.

In DNA form, the CDR3 reads TGTGCCAGTAGTATAGGGCAGGGAAACTATGGCTACACCTTC. It specifies CASSIGQGNYGYTF. The V gene is TRBV19, the J gene TRBJ1-2, with D possibly TRBD1 on 5 matching bases. Deletions cut 1 base from V and 2 bases from J, with 8 bases between. This CDR3 has 14 amino acids. Germline V CDR1 and CDR2: LNHDA, SQIVND (reference sequence).

The chain is built from TRBV19 and TRBJ1-2; D is ambiguous. The V end was cut by 1 base, the J end by 3 bases, with 12 bases between. Germline CDR1 is LNHDA and CDR2 is SQIVND (reference sequence). This CDR3 has 15 residues. In DNA form, the CDR3 reads TGTGCCAGTAGTATAGCTTCGACAAGCTACTATGGCTACACCTTC. Translation: CASSIASTSYYGYTF.

This sequence joins TRBV7-9 and TRBJ2-3; D remains unclear. The CDR3 is 14 residues long. Trimming left V 2 bases short and J 3 bases short, with 9 bases between. Germline loops: CDR1 SEHNR, CDR2 FQNEAQ (reference sequence). In nucleotides, the CDR3 is TGTGCCAGCAGCTTAAGCTCATTAACAGATACGCAGTATTTT. This encodes CASSLSSLTDTQYF. Drawing the rest from reference TRBV7-9 and TRBJ2-3, the complete variable domain is DTGVSQNPRHKITKRGQNVTFRCDPISEHNRLYWYRQTLGQGPEFLTYFQNEAQLEKSRLLSDRFSAERPKGSFSTLEIQRTEQGDSAMYLCASSLSSLTDTQYFGPGTRLTVL.

This chain links TRBV2 with TRBJ2-2, with D perhaps TRBD2 (6 bases). Trimming took off 7 bases at V and 0 bases at J, with 12 bases between the two ends. The V gene's germline CDR1 is SNHLY and CDR2 FYNNEI. The CDR3 runs to 15 residues. For the CDR3, the DNA is TGTGCCAGCATGGGGGGACTTACGAACACCGGGGAGCTGTTTTTT. As protein: CASMGGLTNTGELFF.

CDR3 coding DNA: TGTGCCAGCAGTGAAGGGAGGGGGCAAGGAGAAAAACTGTTTTTT. It codes for CASSEGRGQGEKLFF. V gene TRBV2 combines with J gene TRBJ1-4, with 7 bases that match TRBD1. After removal of 1 base from V and 8 bases from J, the junction contained 7 bases not matched to a gene. The CDR3 runs to 15 residues. CDR1 and CDR2 (germline): SNHLY, FYNNEI.

The chain uses TRBV6-1 and TRBJ1-2; D gene ambiguous. The CDR3 sequence is 14 residues long. V lost 7 bases and J 8 bases, leaving 20 bases between the germline ends. CDR1 is MNHNS and CDR2 is SASEGT in the germline V gene. The CDR3 sequence is CASTATQSAGGYTF. The DNA of the CDR3 is TGTGCCAGCACCGCCACCCAGAGCGCGGGAGGCTACACCTTC.

The V gene is TRBV7-3, the J gene TRBJ2-5; 9 nucleotides line up with TRBD2. Looked up from germline, CDR1 is SGHTA and CDR2 is FQGTGA. V was clipped by 1 base and J by 5 bases; unmatched bases: 11. CDR3 length: 17 amino acids. CDR3 sequence: CASSLIGDSAGGETQYF. The CDR3 DNA reads TGTGCCAGCAGCTTAATCGGTGACAGCGCGGGGGGGGAGACCCAGTACTTC.

The chain carries TRBV6-6 and TRBJ2-7; 9 bases are a match to TRBD1. The V gene's germline CDR1 is MNHNY and CDR2 SVGAGI (reference sequence). CDR3 length: 15 residues. V lost 6 bases and J lost 0; bases outside the gene matches: 6. The CDR3 DNA is TGTGCCAGCAGGAACCCACAGGGGGCCTCCTACGAGCAGTACTTC. Protein: CASRNPQGASYEQYF.

CDR3 loop: CASSPTSGYTDTQYF. CDR3 coding DNA: TGTGCCAGTTCTCCGACTAGCGGATACACAGATACGCAGTATTTT. The V call is TRBV2, the J call TRBJ2-3; 9 bases agree with TRBD2. CDR1 SNHLY and CDR2 FYNNEI come from the germline V gene. The V gene end was trimmed by 9 bases and the J gene end by 2 bases; junction bases not matched to a gene: 9. The CDR3 loop spans 15 amino acids.

The chain uses TRBV6-4 and TRBJ1-1; 10 nucleotides agree with TRBD1. Germline V gene lookup returns CDR1 MRHNA and CDR2 SNTAGT. After removal of 6 bases from V and 2 bases from J, the junction contained 12 bases not matched to a gene. The CDR3 runs 17 residues. The CDR3 DNA sequence: TGTGCCAGCAGGTGGGTCCGGGACAGGGGTCTAAACACTGAAGCTTTCTTT. This encodes CASRWVRDRGLNTEAFF.

The chain uses TRBV25-1 and TRBJ1-5, with D possibly being TRBD1 (6 bases). The V gene's germline CDR1 is MGHDK and CDR2 SYGVNS. V lost 3 bases, J lost 15 bases, and 12 bases lay in between. The CDR3 is 11 amino acids. CDR3 loop: CASSDGTIPHF. CDR3 nucleotides: TGTGCCAGCAGTGACGGGACAATCCCGCATTTT. The variable domain in full, completed from reference TRBV25-1 and TRBJ1-5, reads EADIYQTPRYLVIGTGKKITLECSQTMGHDKMYWYQQDPGMELHLIHYSYGVNSTEKGDLSSESTVSRIRTEHFPLTLESARPSHTSQYLCASSDGTIPHFGDGTRLSIL.